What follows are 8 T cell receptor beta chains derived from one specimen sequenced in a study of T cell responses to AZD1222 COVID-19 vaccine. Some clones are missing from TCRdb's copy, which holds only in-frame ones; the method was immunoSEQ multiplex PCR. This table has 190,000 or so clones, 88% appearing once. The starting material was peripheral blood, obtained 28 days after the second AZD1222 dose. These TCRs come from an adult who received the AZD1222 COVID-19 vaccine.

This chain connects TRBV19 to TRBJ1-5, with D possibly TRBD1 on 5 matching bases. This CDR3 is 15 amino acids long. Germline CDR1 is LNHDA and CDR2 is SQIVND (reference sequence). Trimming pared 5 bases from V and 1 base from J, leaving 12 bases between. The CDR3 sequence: CASSGQGRSNQPQHF. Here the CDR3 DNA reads TGTGCCAGTAGTGGGCAGGGCCGGAGCAATCAGCCCCAGCATTTT.

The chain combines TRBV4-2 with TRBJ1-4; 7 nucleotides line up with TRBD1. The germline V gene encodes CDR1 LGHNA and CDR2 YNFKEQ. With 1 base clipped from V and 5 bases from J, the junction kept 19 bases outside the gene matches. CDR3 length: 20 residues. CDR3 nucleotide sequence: TGTGCCAGCAGCCAAGGGGAGAGGACAGGCCGCTCACACCTCAATGAAAAACTGTTTTTT. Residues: CASSQGERTGRSHLNEKLFF.

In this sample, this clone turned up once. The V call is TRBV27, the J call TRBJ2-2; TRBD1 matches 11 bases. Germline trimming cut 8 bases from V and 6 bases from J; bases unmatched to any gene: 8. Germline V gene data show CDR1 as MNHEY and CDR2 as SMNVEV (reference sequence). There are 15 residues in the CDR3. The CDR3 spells CASGRGDRGAGELFF. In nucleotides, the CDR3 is TGTGCCAGCGGCCGGGGGGACAGGGGGGCCGGGGAGCTGTTTTTT.

For the CDR3, the DNA is TGTGCCAGTAGTATACCTCGCAGGTCGGGGCCCCAGCATTTT. Protein: CASSIPRRSGPQHF. The chain is built from TRBV19 and TRBJ1-5; D not resolved. V was shortened by 2 bases and J by 9 bases, with 14 bases between the two germline ends. The germline V gene has CDR1 LNHDA and CDR2 SQIVND (reference sequence). The CDR3 contains 14 residues.

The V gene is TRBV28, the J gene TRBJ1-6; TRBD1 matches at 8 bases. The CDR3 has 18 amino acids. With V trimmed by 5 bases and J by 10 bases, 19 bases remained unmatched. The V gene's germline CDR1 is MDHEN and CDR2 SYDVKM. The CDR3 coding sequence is TGTGCCAGCAGTCTCCACCTGGACAGGGTTGGGGGTGGATCACCCCTCCACTTT. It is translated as CASSLHLDRVGGGSPLHF.

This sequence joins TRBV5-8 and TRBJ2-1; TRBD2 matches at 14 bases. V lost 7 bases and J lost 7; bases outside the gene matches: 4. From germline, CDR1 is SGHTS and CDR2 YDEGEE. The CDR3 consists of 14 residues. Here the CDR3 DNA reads TGTGCCAGCCGACTAGCGGGAGGGGCAAATGAGCAGTTCTTC. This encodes CASRLAGGANEQFF. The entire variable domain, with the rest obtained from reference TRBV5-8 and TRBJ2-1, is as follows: EAGVTQSPTHLIKTRGQQATLRCSPISGHTSVYWYQQALGLGLQFLLWYDEGEERNRGNFPPRFSGRQFPNYSSELNVNALELEDSALYLCASRLAGGANEQFFGPGTRLTVL.

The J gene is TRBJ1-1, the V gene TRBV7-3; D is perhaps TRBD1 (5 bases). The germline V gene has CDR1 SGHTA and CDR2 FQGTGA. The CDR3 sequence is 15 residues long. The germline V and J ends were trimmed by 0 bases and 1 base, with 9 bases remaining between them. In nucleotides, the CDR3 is TGTGCCAGCAGCTTAACCCCGACAGAGAACACTGAAGCTTTCTTT. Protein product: CASSLTPTENTEAFF. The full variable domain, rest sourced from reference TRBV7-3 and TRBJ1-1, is GAGVSQTPSNKVTEKGKYVELRCDPISGHTALYWYRQSLGQGPEFLIYFQGTGAADDSGLPNDRFFAVRPEGSVSTLKIQRTERGDSAVYLCASSLTPTENTEAFFGQGTRLTVV.

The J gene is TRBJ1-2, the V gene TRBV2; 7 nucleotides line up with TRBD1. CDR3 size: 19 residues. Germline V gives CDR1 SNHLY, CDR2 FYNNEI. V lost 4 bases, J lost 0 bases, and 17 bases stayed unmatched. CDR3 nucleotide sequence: TGTGCCAGCAGTGCCCCCCGACAGGGATCTTTTGAAGCTAACTATGGCTACACCTTC. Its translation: CASSAPRQGSFEANYGYTF.